This T cell receptor (beta chain) was found in a study of low-dose radiotherapy and immunotherapy resistance in tumors. Across the study: A dose of 1 Gy per fraction every two weeks went to Cohort 2, totaling 13 Gy over 26 weeks. Each patient was administered nivolumab intravenously at 240 mg, which was a flat dose, every two weeks, along with intravenous ipilimumab at 1 mg/kg every six weeks.

TRAV- and TRBV-specific primers primed first-strand cDNA, covering alpha and beta chains. TCRs were amplified for roughly 22 PCR cycles with a constant-region primer and V-primer adapter. Isolated mRNA was amplified by in vitro transcription. TCRdb processed the reads anew with MiXCR; each CDR3 protein has one entry. This table holds about 58,000 distinct CDR3 sequences, about 25% found once. The time point denotes: after trial treatment. The sample's treatment: LDRT plus nivolumab, ipilimumab, low-dose cyclophosphamide and aspirin (RACIN trial). CDR1 and CDR2 (germline): SGHTA, FQGNSA. CDR3 size: 15 residues. With regard to this clonotype: This sequence is one base from a far larger clone and is likely a read error.

The chain uses TRBV7-2 and TRBJ2-3, with D maybe TRBD2 (5 bases). The clonotype comes from a male donor with prostate cancer. Specimen: PBMCs, collected after low-dose radiotherapy plus immunotherapy. CDR3 sequence (DNA): TGTGCCAGCAGCTTAACCGGGATGTGGCAAGAGACCCCGTACTTC. Translation: CASSLTGMWQETPYF.